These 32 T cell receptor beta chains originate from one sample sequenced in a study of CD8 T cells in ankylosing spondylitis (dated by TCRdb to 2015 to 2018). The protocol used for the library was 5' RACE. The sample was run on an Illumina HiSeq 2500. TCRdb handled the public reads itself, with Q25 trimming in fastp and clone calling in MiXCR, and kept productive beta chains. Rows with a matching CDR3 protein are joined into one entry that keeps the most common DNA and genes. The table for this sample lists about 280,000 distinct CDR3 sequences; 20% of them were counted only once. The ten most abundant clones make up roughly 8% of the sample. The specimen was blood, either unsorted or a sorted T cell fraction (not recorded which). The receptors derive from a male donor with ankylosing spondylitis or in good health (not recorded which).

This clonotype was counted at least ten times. The CDR3 DNA is TGTGCCACCGTCCGGCGGAGTCCTTTCTTT. Its translation is CATVRRSPFF. The rearrangement links TRBV24-1 to TRBJ1-1; D unresolved. V shed 9 bases and J shed 12 bases, with 13 bases lying between them. The CDR3 is 10 residues long. The V gene's germline CDR1 is KGHDR and CDR2 SFDVKD.

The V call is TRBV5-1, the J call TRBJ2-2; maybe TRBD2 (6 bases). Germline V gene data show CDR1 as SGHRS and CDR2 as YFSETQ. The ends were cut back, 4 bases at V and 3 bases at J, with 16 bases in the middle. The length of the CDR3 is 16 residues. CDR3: CASSEEGLRDTGELFF. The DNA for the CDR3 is TGCGCCAGCAGCGAAGAGGGACTTCGGGACACCGGGGAGCTGTTTTTT. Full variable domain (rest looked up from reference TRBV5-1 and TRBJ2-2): KAGVTQTPRYLIKTRGQQVTLSCSPISGHRSVSWYQQTPGQGLQFLFEYFSETQRNKGNFPGRFSGRQFSNSRSEMNVSTLELGDSALYLCASSEEGLRDTGELFFGEGSRLTVL.

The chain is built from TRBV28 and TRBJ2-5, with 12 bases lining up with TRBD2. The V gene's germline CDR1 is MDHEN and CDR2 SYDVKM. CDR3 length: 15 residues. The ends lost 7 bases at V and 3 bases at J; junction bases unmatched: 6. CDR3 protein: CASKLAGGLEETQYF. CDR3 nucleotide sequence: TGTGCCAGCAAACTAGCGGGAGGTTTGGAAGAGACCCAGTACTTC.

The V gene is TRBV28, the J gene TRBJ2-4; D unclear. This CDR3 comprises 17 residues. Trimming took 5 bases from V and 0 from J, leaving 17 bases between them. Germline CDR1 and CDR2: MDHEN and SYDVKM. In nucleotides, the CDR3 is TGTGCCAGCAGTCCCCCCCTCTTTTCCTTAGCCAAAAACATTCAGTACTTC. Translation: CASSPPLFSLAKNIQYF.

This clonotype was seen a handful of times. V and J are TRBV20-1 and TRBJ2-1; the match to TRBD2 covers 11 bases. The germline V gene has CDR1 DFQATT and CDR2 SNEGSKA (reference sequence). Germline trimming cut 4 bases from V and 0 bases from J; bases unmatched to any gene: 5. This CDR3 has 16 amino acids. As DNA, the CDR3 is TGCAGTGCTACCGTAGCGGGAGGGAGCTCCTACAATGAGCAGTTCTTC. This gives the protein CSATVAGGSSYNEQFF.

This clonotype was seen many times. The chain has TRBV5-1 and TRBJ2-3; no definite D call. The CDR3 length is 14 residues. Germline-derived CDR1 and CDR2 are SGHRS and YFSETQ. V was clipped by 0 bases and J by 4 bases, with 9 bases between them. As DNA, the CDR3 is TGCGCCAGCAGCTTGGGGTCCGGTTCAGATACGCAGTATTTT. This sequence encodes CASSLGSGSDTQYF. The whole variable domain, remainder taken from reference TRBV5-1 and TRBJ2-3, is KAGVTQTPRYLIKTRGQQVTLSCSPISGHRSVSWYQQTPGQGLQFLFEYFSETQRNKGNFPGRFSGRQFSNSRSEMNVSTLELGDSALYLCASSLGSGSDTQYFGPGTRLTVL.

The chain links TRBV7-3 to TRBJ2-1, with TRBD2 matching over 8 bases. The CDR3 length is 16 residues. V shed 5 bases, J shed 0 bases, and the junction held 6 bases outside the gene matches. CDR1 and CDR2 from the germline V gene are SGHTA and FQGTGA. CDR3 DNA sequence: TGTGCCAGCAGCCTGACTAGCGCCAGCTCCTACAATGAGCAGTTCTTC. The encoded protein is CASSLTSASSYNEQFF.

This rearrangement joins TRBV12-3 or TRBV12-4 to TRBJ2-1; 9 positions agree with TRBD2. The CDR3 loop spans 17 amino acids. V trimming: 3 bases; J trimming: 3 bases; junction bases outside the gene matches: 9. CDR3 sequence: CASSFEGTSLHYNEQFF. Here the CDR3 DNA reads TGTGCCAGCAGTTTCGAGGGGACTAGCCTGCACTACAATGAGCAGTTCTTC.

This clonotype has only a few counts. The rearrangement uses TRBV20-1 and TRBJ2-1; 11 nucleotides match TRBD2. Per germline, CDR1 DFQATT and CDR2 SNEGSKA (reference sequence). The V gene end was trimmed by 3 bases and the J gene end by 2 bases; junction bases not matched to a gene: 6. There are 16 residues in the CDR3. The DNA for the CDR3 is TGCAGTGCTAGCGATTTAGCGGGAGGGCCCTACAATGAGCAGTTCTTC. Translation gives CSASDLAGGPYNEQFF.

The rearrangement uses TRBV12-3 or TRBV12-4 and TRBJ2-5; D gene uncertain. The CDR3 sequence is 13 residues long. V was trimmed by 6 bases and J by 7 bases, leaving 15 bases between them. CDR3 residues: CASSPLTPGTQYF. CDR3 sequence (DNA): TGTGCCAGCAGCCCCCTGACCCCCGGGACCCAGTACTTC.

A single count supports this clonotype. DNA for the CDR3: TGCGCCAGCAGTTTAGATAACAATCAGCCCCAGCATTTT. This sequence encodes CASSLDNNQPQHF. The V gene is TRBV5-1, the J gene TRBJ1-5; D uncertain. V lost 5 bases and J lost 3, with 9 bases in between. CDR3 length equals 13 residues. Germline CDR1 and CDR2: SGHRS and YFSETQ. Complete variable domain (other parts from reference TRBV5-1 and TRBJ1-5): KAGVTQTPRYLIKTRGQQVTLSCSPISGHRSVSWYQQTPGQGLQFLFEYFSETQRNKGNFPGRFSGRQFSNSRSEMNVSTLELGDSALYLCASSLDNNQPQHFGDGTRLSIL.

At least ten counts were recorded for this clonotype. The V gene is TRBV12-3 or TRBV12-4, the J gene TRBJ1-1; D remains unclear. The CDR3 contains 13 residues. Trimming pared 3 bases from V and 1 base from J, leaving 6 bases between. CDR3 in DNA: TGTGCCAGCAGTTTCCGGGAGAACACTGAAGCTTTCTTT. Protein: CASSFRENTEAFF.

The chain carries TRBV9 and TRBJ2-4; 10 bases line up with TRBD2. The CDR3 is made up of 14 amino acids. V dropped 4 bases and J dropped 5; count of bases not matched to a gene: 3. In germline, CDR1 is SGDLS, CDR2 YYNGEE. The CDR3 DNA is TGTGCCAGCAGCCCCGGACTAGCGGAAAACATTCAGTACTTC. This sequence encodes CASSPGLAENIQYF.

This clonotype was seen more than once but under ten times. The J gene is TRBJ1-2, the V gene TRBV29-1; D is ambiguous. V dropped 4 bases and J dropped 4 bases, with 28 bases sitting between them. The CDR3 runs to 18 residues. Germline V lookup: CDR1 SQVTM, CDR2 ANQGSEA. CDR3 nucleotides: TGCAGCGTTGGAAGGCCTTTAGGGTCGCGCCAAGACGTCTATGGCTACACCTTC. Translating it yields CSVGRPLGSRQDVYGYTF.

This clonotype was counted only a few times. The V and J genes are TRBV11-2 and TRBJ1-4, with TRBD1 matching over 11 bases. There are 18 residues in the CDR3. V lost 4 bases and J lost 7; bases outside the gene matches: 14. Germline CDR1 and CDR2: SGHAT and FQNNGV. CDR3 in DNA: TGTGCCAGCAGCTCCCAACGGGGGACAGGGGGTTTGGGTGAAAAACTGTTTTTT. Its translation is CASSSQRGTGGLGEKLFF. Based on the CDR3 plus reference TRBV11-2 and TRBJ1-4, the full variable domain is EAGVAQSPRYKIIEKRQSVAFWCNPISGHATLYWYQQILGQGPKLLIQFQNNGVVDDSQLPKDRFSAERLKGVDSTLKIQPAKLEDSAVYLCASSSQRGTGGLGEKLFFGSGTQLSVL.

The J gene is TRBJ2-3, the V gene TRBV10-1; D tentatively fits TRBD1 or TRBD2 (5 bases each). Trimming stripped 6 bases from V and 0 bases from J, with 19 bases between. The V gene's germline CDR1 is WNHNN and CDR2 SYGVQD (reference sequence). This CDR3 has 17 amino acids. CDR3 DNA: TGCGCCAGCAGCGCGACGACCGGGACGGAAAGCACAGATACGCAGTATTTT. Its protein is CASSATTGTESTDTQYF.

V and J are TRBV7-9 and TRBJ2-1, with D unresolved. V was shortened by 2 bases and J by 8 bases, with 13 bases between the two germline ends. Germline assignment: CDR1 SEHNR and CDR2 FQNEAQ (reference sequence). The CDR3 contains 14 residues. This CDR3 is CASSLLAFGHEQFF. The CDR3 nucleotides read TGTGCCAGCAGCTTATTGGCCTTCGGTCATGAGCAGTTCTTC.

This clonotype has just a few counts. The CDR3 nucleotides are TGTGCCAGCAGCCCGACTAGCGGGAGGGCCGGGAATGAGCAGTTCTTC. Translated: CASSPTSGRAGNEQFF. This chain links TRBV7-6 with TRBJ2-1, with TRBD2 matching 14 bases. V gave up 5 bases and J gave up 7 bases; unmatched junction bases: 7. The CDR3 is 16 residues long. In germline, CDR1 is SGHVS, CDR2 FNYEAQ. Full variable domain (remainder filled in from reference TRBV7-6 and TRBJ2-1): GAGVSQSPRYKVTKRGQDVALRCDPISGHVSLYWYRQALGQGPEFLTYFNYEAQQDKSGLPNDRFSAERPEGSISTLTIQRTEQRDSAMYRCASSPTSGRAGNEQFFGPGTRLTVL.

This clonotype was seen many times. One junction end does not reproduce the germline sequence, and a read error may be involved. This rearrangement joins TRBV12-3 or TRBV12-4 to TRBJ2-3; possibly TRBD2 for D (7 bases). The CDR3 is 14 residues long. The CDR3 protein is CASSLGGGTDTQYF. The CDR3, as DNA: TGTGCCAGCAGCTTAGGGGGGGGCACAGATACGCAGTATTTT.

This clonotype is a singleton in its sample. For the CDR3, the DNA is TGTGCCAGCAGGCCCGCTAGCGGGAGCTTCTACGAGCAGTACGTC. Encoded protein: CASRPASGSFYEQYV. The chain joins TRBV6-1 to TRBJ2-7; TRBD2 matches 10 bases. The J segment lost 3 bases and the V segment lost 6 bases, leaving 8 bases of the junction unmatched. The CDR3 has 15 residues. The germline V gene encodes CDR1 MNHNS and CDR2 SASEGT.

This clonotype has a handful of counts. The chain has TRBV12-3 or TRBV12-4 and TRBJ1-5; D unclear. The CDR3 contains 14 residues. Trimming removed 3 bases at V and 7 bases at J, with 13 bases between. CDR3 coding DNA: TGTGCCAGCAGTTTCGGGCAGAAAGGACAGCCCCAGCATTTT. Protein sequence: CASSFGQKGQPQHF.

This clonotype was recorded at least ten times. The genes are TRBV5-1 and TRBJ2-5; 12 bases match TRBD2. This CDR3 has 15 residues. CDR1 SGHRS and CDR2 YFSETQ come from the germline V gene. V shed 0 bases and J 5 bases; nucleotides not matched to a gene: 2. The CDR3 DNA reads TGCGCCAGCAGCTTGGGACTAGCGGGAGTTGAGACCCAGTACTTC. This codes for CASSLGLAGVETQYF. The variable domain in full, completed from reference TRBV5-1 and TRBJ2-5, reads KAGVTQTPRYLIKTRGQQVTLSCSPISGHRSVSWYQQTPGQGLQFLFEYFSETQRNKGNFPGRFSGRQFSNSRSEMNVSTLELGDSALYLCASSLGLAGVETQYFGPGTRLLVL.

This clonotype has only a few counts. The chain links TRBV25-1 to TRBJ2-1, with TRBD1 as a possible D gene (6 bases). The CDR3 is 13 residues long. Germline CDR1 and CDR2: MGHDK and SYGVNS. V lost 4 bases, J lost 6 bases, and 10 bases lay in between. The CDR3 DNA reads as TGTGCCAGCAGTGCACAGGGCAGCAATGAGCAGTTCTTC. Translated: CASSAQGSNEQFF.

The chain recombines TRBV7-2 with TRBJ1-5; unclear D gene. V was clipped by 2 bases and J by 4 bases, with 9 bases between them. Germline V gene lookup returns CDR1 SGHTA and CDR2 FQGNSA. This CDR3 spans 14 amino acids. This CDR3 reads CASSLTQGNQPQHF. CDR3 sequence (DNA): TGTGCCAGCAGCTTAACTCAAGGGAATCAGCCCCAGCATTTT.

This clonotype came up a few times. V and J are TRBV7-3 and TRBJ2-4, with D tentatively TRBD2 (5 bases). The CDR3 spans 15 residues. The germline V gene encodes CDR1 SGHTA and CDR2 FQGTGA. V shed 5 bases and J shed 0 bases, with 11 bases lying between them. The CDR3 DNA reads TGTGCCAGCAGCCGATCCGCGGGAGCCAAAAACATTCAGTACTTC. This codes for CASSRSAGAKNIQYF.

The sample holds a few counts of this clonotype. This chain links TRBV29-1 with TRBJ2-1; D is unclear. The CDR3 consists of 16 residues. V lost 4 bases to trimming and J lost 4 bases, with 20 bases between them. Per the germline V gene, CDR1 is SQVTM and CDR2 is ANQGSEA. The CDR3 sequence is CSVGSPVSLLYNEQFF. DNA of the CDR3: TGCAGCGTTGGAAGTCCAGTCTCCCTACTTTACAATGAGCAGTTCTTC.

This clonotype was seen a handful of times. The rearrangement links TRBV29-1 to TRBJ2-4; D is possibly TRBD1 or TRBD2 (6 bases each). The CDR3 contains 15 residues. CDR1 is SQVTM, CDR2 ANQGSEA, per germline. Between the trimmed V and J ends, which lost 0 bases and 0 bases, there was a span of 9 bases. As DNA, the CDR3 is TGCAGCGTTGAAGAAGGAGGGGGAGCCAAAAACATTCAGTACTTC. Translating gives CSVEEGGGAKNIQYF.

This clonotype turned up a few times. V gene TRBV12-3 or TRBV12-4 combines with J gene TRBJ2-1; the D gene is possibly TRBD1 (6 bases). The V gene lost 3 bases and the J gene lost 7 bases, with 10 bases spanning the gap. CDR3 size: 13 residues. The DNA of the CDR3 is TGTGCCAGCAGTTTTATAGGGGGTAATGAGCAGTTCTTC. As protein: CASSFIGGNEQFF.

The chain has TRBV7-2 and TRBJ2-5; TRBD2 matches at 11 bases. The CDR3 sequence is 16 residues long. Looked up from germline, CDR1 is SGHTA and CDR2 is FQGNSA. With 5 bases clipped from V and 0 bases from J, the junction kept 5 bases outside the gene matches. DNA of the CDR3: TGTGCCAGCAGCGTCGGGACTAGCGGTTACCAAGAGACCCAGTACTTC. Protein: CASSVGTSGYQETQYF.

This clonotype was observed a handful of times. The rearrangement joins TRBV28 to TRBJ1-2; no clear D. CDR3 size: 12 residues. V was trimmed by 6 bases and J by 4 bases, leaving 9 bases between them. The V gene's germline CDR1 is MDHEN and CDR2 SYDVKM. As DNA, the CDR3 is TGTGCCAGCAGCGGGCAGCTCTATGGCTACACCTTC. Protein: CASSGQLYGYTF.

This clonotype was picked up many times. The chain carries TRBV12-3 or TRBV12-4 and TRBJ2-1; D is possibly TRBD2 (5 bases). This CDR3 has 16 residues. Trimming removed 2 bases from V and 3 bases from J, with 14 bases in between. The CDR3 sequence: CASSLRASGGYNEQFF. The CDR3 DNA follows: TGTGCCAGCAGTTTAAGGGCTTCTGGAGGCTACAATGAGCAGTTCTTC.

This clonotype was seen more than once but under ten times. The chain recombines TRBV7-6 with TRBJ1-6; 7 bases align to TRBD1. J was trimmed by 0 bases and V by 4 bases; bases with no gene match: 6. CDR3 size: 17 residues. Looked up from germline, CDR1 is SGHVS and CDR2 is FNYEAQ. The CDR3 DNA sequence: TGTGCCAGCAGCTCACCCAGGGGGAGCTCCTATAATTCACCCCTCCACTTT. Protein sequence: CASSSPRGSSYNSPLHF. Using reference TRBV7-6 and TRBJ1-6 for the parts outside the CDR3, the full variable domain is GAGVSQSPRYKVTKRGQDVALRCDPISGHVSLYWYRQALGQGPEFLTYFNYEAQQDKSGLPNDRFSAERPEGSISTLTIQRTEQRDSAMYRCASSSPRGSSYNSPLHFGNGTRLTVT.